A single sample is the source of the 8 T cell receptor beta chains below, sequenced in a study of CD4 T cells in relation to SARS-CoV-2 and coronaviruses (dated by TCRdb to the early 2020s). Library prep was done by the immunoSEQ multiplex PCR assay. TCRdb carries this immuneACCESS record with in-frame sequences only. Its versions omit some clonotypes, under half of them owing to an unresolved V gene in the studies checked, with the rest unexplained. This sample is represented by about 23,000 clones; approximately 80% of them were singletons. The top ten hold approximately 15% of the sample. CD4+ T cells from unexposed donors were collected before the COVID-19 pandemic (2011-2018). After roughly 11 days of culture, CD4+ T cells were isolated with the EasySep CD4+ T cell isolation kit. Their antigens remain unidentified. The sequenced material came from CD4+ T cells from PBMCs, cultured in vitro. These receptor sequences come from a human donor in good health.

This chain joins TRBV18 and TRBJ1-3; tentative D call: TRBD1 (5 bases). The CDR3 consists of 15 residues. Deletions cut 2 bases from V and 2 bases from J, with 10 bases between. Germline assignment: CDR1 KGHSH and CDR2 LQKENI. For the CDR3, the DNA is TGTGCCAGCTCACCAGGGGGGAATGCTGGAAACACCATATATTTT. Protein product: CASSPGGNAGNTIYF.

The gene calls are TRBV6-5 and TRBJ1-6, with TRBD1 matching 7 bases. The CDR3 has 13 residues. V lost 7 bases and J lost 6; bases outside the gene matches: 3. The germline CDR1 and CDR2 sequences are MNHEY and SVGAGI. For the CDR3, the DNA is TGTGCCAGCATAGGGGGCCGTAATTCACCCCTCCACTTT. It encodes CASIGGRNSPLHF.

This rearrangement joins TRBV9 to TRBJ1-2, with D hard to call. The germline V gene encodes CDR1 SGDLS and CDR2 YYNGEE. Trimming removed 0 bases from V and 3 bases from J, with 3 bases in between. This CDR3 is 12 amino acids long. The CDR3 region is CASSVEYYGYTF. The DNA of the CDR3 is TGTGCCAGCAGCGTAGAATACTATGGCTACACCTTC.

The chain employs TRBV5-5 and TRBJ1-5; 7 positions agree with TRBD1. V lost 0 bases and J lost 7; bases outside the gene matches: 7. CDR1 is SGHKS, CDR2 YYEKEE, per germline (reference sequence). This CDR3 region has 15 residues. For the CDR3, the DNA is TGTGCCAGCAGCTTGGAGGGGGCGGGTGAACAGCCCCAGCATTTT. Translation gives CASSLEGAGEQPQHF.

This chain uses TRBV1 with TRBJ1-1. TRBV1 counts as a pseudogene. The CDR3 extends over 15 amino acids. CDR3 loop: CTSISQPRGNTEAFF. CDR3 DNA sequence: TGCACCAGCATCTCCCAGCCCCGAGGGAACACTGAAGCTTTCTTT.

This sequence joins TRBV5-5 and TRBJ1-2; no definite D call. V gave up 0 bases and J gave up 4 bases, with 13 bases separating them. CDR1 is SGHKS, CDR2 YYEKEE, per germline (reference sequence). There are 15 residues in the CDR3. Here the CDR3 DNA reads TGTGCCAGCAGCTTGGAGGCCCAGGCGCCCTATGGCTACACCTTC. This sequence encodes CASSLEAQAPYGYTF.

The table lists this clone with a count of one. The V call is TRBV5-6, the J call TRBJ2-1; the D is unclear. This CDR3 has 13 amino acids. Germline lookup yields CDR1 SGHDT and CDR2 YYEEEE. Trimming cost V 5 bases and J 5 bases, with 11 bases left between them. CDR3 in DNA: TGTGCCAGCAGTGGGGTTGGGCACAATGAGCAGTTCTTC. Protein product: CASSGVGHNEQFF. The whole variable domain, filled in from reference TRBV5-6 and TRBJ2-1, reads DAGVTQSPTHLIKTRGQQVTLRCSPKSGHDTVSWYQQALGQGPQFIFQYYEEEERQRGNFPDRFSGHQFPNYSSELNVNALLLGDSALYLCASSGVGHNEQFFGPGTRLTVL.

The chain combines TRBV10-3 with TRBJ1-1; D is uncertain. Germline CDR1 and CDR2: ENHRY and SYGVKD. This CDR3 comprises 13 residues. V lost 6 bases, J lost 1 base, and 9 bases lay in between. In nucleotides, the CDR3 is TGTGCCATCAGCCCAGGAACGAACACTGAAGCTTTCTTT. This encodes CAISPGTNTEAFF.